One sample yielded the 29 T cell receptor beta chains listed below, sequenced in a study of blood T cell repertoires in COVID-19. Only in-frame clones appear in the TCRdb table, and some are missing; sequencing was by immunoSEQ multiplex PCR. The sample yields 350,000 to 400,000 clones, roughly 92% seen once. Sequencing was performed on PBMCs or T cells enriched from blood (not recorded which). The source of these receptors is a woman between 40 and 55 years old who had been exposed to COVID-19.

This chain joins TRBV9 and TRBJ2-7; D is unresolved. Germline CDR1 and CDR2: SGDLS and YYNGEE. Trimming took 1 base from V and 4 from J, leaving 12 bases between them. The CDR3 has 14 residues. The CDR3 nucleotides are TGTGCCAGCAGCGTAATTTGTTTCAGTTACGAGCAGTACTTC. This gives the protein CASSVICFSYEQYF. Drawing the rest from reference TRBV9 and TRBJ2-7, the complete variable domain is DSGVTQTPKHLITATGQRVTLRCSPRSGDLSVYWYQQSLDQGLQFLIQYYNGEERAKGNILERFSAQQFPDLHSELNLSSLELGDSALYFCASSVICFSYEQYFGPGTRLTVT.

The J gene is TRBJ1-1, the V gene TRBV5-1; D uncertain. The V gene lost 3 bases and the J gene lost 1 base, with 10 bases spanning the gap. In germline, CDR1 is SGHRS, CDR2 YFSETQ. The CDR3 extends over 14 amino acids. The CDR3 nucleotides are TGCGCCAGCAGCTCGGGGAGGTGGAACACTGAAGCTTTCTTT. Translated, it gives CASSSGRWNTEAFF.

The rearrangement uses TRBV23-1 and TRBJ1-6, with 10 bases that match TRBD1. TRBV23-1 is recorded as an ORF, its role being uncertain. The J segment lost 8 bases and the V segment lost 0 bases, leaving 4 bases of the junction unmatched. CDR3 size: 16 residues. The CDR3 DNA reads TGCGCCAGCAGTCAATCGGGGACAGGGGTATATTCACCCCTCCACTTT. The encoded protein is CASSQSGTGVYSPLHF.

The rearrangement uses TRBV5-5 and TRBJ1-1; D remains ambiguous. Per the germline V gene, CDR1 is SGHKS and CDR2 is YYEKEE (reference sequence). Trimming removed 1 base at V and 7 bases at J, with 14 bases between. This CDR3 has 14 residues. CDR3 DNA sequence: TGTGCCAGCAGCTTGCCGGTGCCAAGAGGTGAAGCTTTCTTT. Its protein product is CASSLPVPRGEAFF.

The V call is TRBV6-5, the J call TRBJ1-3; the D gene is possibly TRBD1 (5 bases). Germline V lookup: CDR1 MNHEY, CDR2 SVGAGI. The CDR3 sequence is 14 residues long. The V end lost 6 bases, the J end lost 2 bases, and 11 bases lay between the germline ends. CDR3 in DNA: TGTGCCAGCAGGCCACAGGCTGCTGGAAACACCATATATTTT. The encoded protein is CASRPQAAGNTIYF.

The chain employs TRBV30 and TRBJ1-1, with unresolved D. Looked up from germline, CDR1 is GTSNPN and CDR2 is SVGIG (reference sequence). The CDR3 totals 12 residues. The V end lost 8 bases, the J end lost 8 bases, and 18 bases lay between the germline ends. CDR3 in amino acids: CAQTRGQWEAFF. The CDR3 coding sequence is TGTGCCCAGACCCGAGGGCAATGGGAAGCTTTCTTT.

This CDR3 is CASSPRGGSGELFF. CDR3 nucleotide sequence: TGTGCCAGCAGTCCCCGGGGGGGTTCCGGGGAGCTGTTTTTT. The V and J genes are TRBV27 and TRBJ2-2; 8 nucleotides line up with TRBD2. J was trimmed by 6 bases and V by 5 bases; bases with no gene match: 5. The CDR3 covers 14 residues. Germline CDR1 reads MNHEY; CDR2 reads SMNVEV (reference sequence).

The rearrangement uses TRBV5-1 and TRBJ1-3; no definite D call. CDR1 and CDR2 from the germline V gene are SGHRS and YFSETQ. Trimming removed 0 bases from V and 3 bases from J, with 10 bases in between. The CDR3 runs to 15 residues. Here the CDR3 reads CASSLGFVGGNTIYF. CDR3 nucleotides: TGCGCCAGCAGCTTGGGGTTCGTCGGTGGAAACACCATATATTTT.

The chain uses TRBV5-4 and TRBJ2-1, with D maybe TRBD2 (6 bases). The CDR3 loop spans 16 amino acids. V was shortened by 0 bases and J by 0 bases, with 10 bases between the two germline ends. Germline CDR1 is SGHNT and CDR2 is YYREEE (reference sequence). As DNA, the CDR3 is TGTGCCAGCAGCTTGGATGGGGGGAGCTCCTACAATGAGCAGTTCTTC. This translates into CASSLDGGSSYNEQFF.

The chain links TRBV2 to TRBJ1-5; D is unresolved. V lost 3 bases and J 1 base, leaving 10 bases between the germline ends. The germline V gene encodes CDR1 SNHLY and CDR2 FYNNEI. CDR3 length: 15 amino acids. The CDR3 sequence: CASSDMRGSNQPQHF. In DNA, the CDR3 is TGTGCCAGCAGTGACATGCGGGGAAGCAATCAGCCCCAGCATTTT.

The V gene is TRBV10-3, the J gene TRBJ1-2, with D possibly being TRBD1 (5 bases). Per germline, CDR1 ENHRY and CDR2 SYGVKD. The CDR3 is made up of 13 amino acids. Trimming cost V 2 bases and J 7 bases, with 11 bases left between them. The CDR3 reads CAISEDSTTGYTF. The DNA for the CDR3 is TGTGCCATCAGTGAGGACAGTACGACTGGCTACACCTTC.

This chain uses TRBV9 with TRBJ2-7; 8 bases fit TRBD2. The trim removed 0 bases at V and 8 bases at J, leaving 13 bases unmatched. Per germline, CDR1 SGDLS and CDR2 YYNGEE. The CDR3 is 16 amino acids. The CDR3 bases are TGTGCCAGCAGCGTAGGAGTATCAGCGGGAGCGGGGCAGCAGTACTTC. It specifies CASSVGVSAGAGQQYF.

The chain employs TRBV19 and TRBJ2-5; 14 bases are shared with TRBD2. Germline V lookup: CDR1 LNHDA, CDR2 SQIVND (reference sequence). The CDR3 contains 16 residues. With V trimmed by 5 bases and J by 1 base, 3 bases remained unmatched. The chain's CDR3 is CASSRGLAGGQETQYF. DNA of the CDR3: TGTGCCAGTAGTCGCGGACTAGCGGGGGGCCAAGAGACCCAGTACTTC.

V and J are TRBV9 and TRBJ2-3; maybe TRBD1 (5 bases). Germline V lookup: CDR1 SGDLS, CDR2 YYNGEE. The CDR3 extends over 16 amino acids. Trimming left V 1 base short and J 2 bases short, with 14 bases between. The CDR3 sequence: CASSVIGGGATDTQYF. The DNA of the CDR3 is TGTGCCAGCAGCGTAATCGGTGGTGGGGCCACAGATACGCAGTATTTT.

With regard to this clone: The sample has other DNA sequences that encode this CDR3 too. The gene calls are TRBV6-5 and TRBJ1-1; tentative D call: TRBD1 (6 bases). The CDR3 extends over 13 amino acids. Germline V CDR1 and CDR2: MNHEY, SVGAGI. Trimming shortened V by 2 bases and J by 5 bases, and 9 bases separated the two germline ends. CDR3 in DNA: TGTGCCAGCAGTTACGGCAGGGGTACTGAAGCTTTCTTT. Its protein is CASSYGRGTEAFF.

V and J are TRBV14 and TRBJ1-3, with 9 bases matching TRBD1. V was clipped by 1 base and J by 11 bases; unmatched bases: 3. Per germline, CDR1 SGHDN and CDR2 FVKESK. The CDR3 length is 13 residues. CDR3 in DNA: TGTGCCAGCAGCCAAGGGCGGACAGGGGCCATATATTTT. Protein sequence: CASSQGRTGAIYF.

In this sample, this clone turned up once. The chain uses TRBV12-3 or TRBV12-4 and TRBJ1-1; D is undetermined. V was pared by 4 bases and J by 8 bases, with 11 bases between. The CDR3 has 12 amino acids. CDR3 loop: CASSSGMGEAFF. CDR3 nucleotide sequence: TGTGCCAGCAGTTCGGGGATGGGCGAAGCTTTCTTT.

Only one count was recorded for this clone. This chain connects TRBV12-3 or TRBV12-4 to TRBJ1-1; no clear D gene. Trimming shortened V by 8 bases and J by 6 bases, and 13 bases separated the two germline ends. This CDR3 contains 12 residues. CDR3 protein: CASSRGMAEAFF. CDR3 nucleotide sequence: TGTGCCAGCTCGCGGGGTATGGCTGAAGCTTTCTTT.

This sequence joins TRBV16 and TRBJ2-1; no clear D gene. Trimming shortened V by 0 bases and J by 10 bases, and 10 bases separated the two germline ends. Germline CDR1 KGHSY, CDR2 FQNENV. There are 13 residues in the CDR3. CDR3 DNA: TGTGCCAGCAGCCAATCCAGTCCTCCGGAGCAGTTCTTC. Translated: CASSQSSPPEQFF. The whole variable domain, remainder taken from reference TRBV16 and TRBJ2-1, is GEEVAQTPKHLVRGEGQKAKLYCAPIKGHSYVFWYQQVLKNEFKFLISFQNENVFDETGMPKERFSAKCLPNSPCSLEIQATKLEDSAVYFCASSQSSPPEQFFGPGTRLTVL.

The CDR3 bases are TGTGCCAGCAGCTTAAATACGGACAGGCACTATGGCTACACCTTC. Translation: CASSLNTDRHYGYTF. The chain links TRBV7-8 to TRBJ1-2; 7 positions match TRBD1. V trimming: 2 bases; J trimming: 3 bases; junction bases outside the gene matches: 6. This CDR3 region has 15 residues. Germline V gene data show CDR1 as SGHVS and CDR2 as FQNEAQ. The entire variable domain, with the rest obtained from reference TRBV7-8 and TRBJ1-2, is as follows: GAGVSQSPRYKVAKRGQDVALRCDPISGHVSLFWYQQALGQGPEFLTYFQNEAQLDKSGLPSDRFFAERPEGSVSTLKIQRTQQEDSAVYLCASSLNTDRHYGYTFGSGTRLTVV.

This clone was seen only once. The V call is TRBV5-6, the J call TRBJ2-2; D call uncertain. This CDR3 spans 16 amino acids. Germline values: CDR1 SGHDT, CDR2 YYEEEE. Trimming removed 2 bases at V and 0 bases at J, with 11 bases between. CDR3 sequence (DNA): TGTGCCAGCAGCTTTTCGGTGACTGCGAACACCGGGGAGCTGTTTTTT. This translates into CASSFSVTANTGELFF. Full variable domain (missing parts from reference TRBV5-6 and TRBJ2-2): DAGVTQSPTHLIKTRGQQVTLRCSPKSGHDTVSWYQQALGQGPQFIFQYYEEEERQRGNFPDRFSGHQFPNYSSELNVNALLLGDSALYLCASSFSVTANTGELFFGEGSRLTVL.

There are a few counts of this clone. The chain employs TRBV5-1 and TRBJ1-6; D is unresolved. Germline loops: CDR1 SGHRS, CDR2 YFSETQ. The V end was cut by 0 bases, the J end by 7 bases, with 5 bases between. The CDR3 has 13 amino acids. CDR3 in DNA: TGCGCCAGCAGCTTGGGGCGGAATTCACCCCTCCACTTT. It specifies CASSLGRNSPLHF.

The chain uses TRBV18 and TRBJ1-1, with D possibly matching TRBD1 (6 bases). Trimming took 1 base from V and 3 from J, leaving 15 bases between them. The germline V gene encodes CDR1 KGHSH and CDR2 LQKENI. This CDR3 region has 16 residues. CDR3 DNA: TGTGCCAGCTCACCACTGGTGGGGCAGGGGCACACTGAAGCTTTCTTT. Its protein product is CASSPLVGQGHTEAFF.

This chain links TRBV19 with TRBJ1-4; 7 positions agree with TRBD1. Losses at the gene ends were 5 bases for V and 0 bases for J; bases not matched to a gene: 9. The CDR3 covers 17 residues. CDR1 LNHDA and CDR2 SQIVND come from the germline V gene (reference sequence). The CDR3 nucleotides are TGTGCCAGTAGTGAGGGACAGCCCCTGACAACTAATGAAAAACTGTTTTTT. Protein sequence: CASSEGQPLTTNEKLFF.

The V gene is TRBV2, the J gene TRBJ1-2; D not certain. Germline CDR1 SNHLY, CDR2 FYNNEI. Trimming cost V 0 bases and J 2 bases, with 4 bases left between them. The CDR3 is 13 amino acids. For the CDR3, the DNA is TGTGCCAGCAGTGAAGCGCAGAACTATGGCTACACCTTC. Encoded protein: CASSEAQNYGYTF.

V gene TRBV6-5 combines with J gene TRBJ1-3; D might be TRBD1 (6 bases). CDR1 is MNHEY, CDR2 SVGAGI, per germline. Trimming removed 0 bases from V and 2 bases from J, with 11 bases in between. This CDR3 has 16 amino acids. The CDR3 reads CASSYSRGFAGNTIYF. In DNA form, the CDR3 reads TGTGCCAGCAGTTACTCGAGGGGGTTCGCTGGAAACACCATATATTTT.

The J gene is TRBJ1-4, the V gene TRBV19; 7 positions match TRBD1. Germline CDR1 is LNHDA and CDR2 is SQIVND (reference sequence). The V gene end was trimmed by 3 bases and the J gene end by 3 bases; junction bases not matched to a gene: 7. The CDR3 runs to 16 residues. As DNA, the CDR3 is TGTGCCAGTAGTATTGGAGGGGGCGGGCCTAATGAAAAACTGTTTTTT. It specifies CASSIGGGGPNEKLFF. The variable domain in full, with the rest retrieved from reference TRBV19 and TRBJ1-4, is DGGITQSPKYLFRKEGQNVTLSCEQNLNHDAMYWYRQDPGQGLRLIYYSQIVNDFQKGDIAEGYSVSREKKESFPLTVTSAQKNPTAFYLCASSIGGGGPNEKLFFGSGTQLSVL.

V and J are TRBV10-1 and TRBJ2-2; D is perhaps TRBD2 (6 bases). The germline CDR1 and CDR2 sequences are WNHNN and SYGVQD (reference sequence). The V and J ends lost 0 bases and 0 bases respectively, with 14 bases between them. This CDR3 region has 18 residues. The CDR3 coding sequence is TGCGCCAGCAGTGAGTCGGTCGGGTGGACTACGAACACCGGGGAGCTGTTTTTT. Residues: CASSESVGWTTNTGELFF.

The chain couples TRBV4-1 to TRBJ1-2, with D uncertain. Germline CDR1 and CDR2: MGHRA and YSYEKL. V lost 0 bases, J lost 4 bases, and 9 bases lay in between. This CDR3 has 14 amino acids. This CDR3 is CASSQDGRPYGYTF. CDR3 nucleotide sequence: TGCGCCAGCAGCCAAGACGGGAGGCCCTATGGCTACACCTTC.